The 11 T cell receptor beta chains reported below all come from one sample, sequenced in a study of blood T cell repertoires in COVID-19. The method was immunoSEQ multiplex PCR; TCRdb's version includes in-frame clones alone and lacks a portion of them. This sample has roughly 280,000 clones; around 93% occur once, and the top ten carry approximately 3%. The sample taken for sequencing was PBMCs or T cells enriched from blood (not recorded which). The receptors shown here come from a middle-aged man who had been exposed to COVID-19.

The rearrangement links TRBV11-3 to TRBJ2-1; the match to TRBD2 covers 13 bases. The CDR3 sequence is 18 residues long. V was pared by 5 bases and J by 6 bases, with 13 bases of the junction left unmatched. CDR1 and CDR2 from the germline V gene are SGHNT and YENEEA. CDR3 coding DNA: TGTGCCAGCAGCAAAAGGGGGACTAGCGGGATGAAGCTCAATGAGCAGTTCTTC. Translating gives CASSKRGTSGMKLNEQFF.

CDR3 sequence: CASSLLRNEQFF. The CDR3 DNA reads TGTGCCAGCAGCTTATTGCGGAATGAGCAGTTCTTC. The chain links TRBV7-3 to TRBJ2-1; D is undetermined. The V end lost 2 bases, the J end lost 7 bases, and 6 bases lay between the germline ends. CDR1 SGHTA and CDR2 FQGTGA come from the germline V gene. The CDR3 covers 12 residues.

The chain recombines TRBV13 with TRBJ2-2; TRBD1 might be the D (6 bases). From germline, CDR1 is PRHDT and CDR2 FYEKMQ (reference sequence). The CDR3 loop spans 17 amino acids. V lost 2 bases and J 5 bases, leaving 18 bases between the germline ends. CDR3 protein: CASSLLGTLWETGELFF. The CDR3 DNA sequence: TGTGCCAGCAGCTTATTAGGGACACTCTGGGAAACCGGGGAGCTGTTTTTT.

The chain carries TRBV10-3 and TRBJ2-1, with TRBD2 as a possible D gene (6 bases). The germline V and J ends were trimmed by 0 bases and 5 bases, with 14 bases remaining between them. Germline lookup yields CDR1 ENHRY and CDR2 SYGVKD. The CDR3 totals 16 residues. CDR3 sequence: CAISESTAGSDNEQFF. In DNA form, the CDR3 reads TGTGCCATCAGTGAGTCGACAGCGGGCTCTGACAATGAGCAGTTCTTC.

The chain combines TRBV6-5 with TRBJ2-7; the match to TRBD2 covers 7 bases. In germline, CDR1 is MNHEY, CDR2 SVGAGI. The J segment lost 4 bases and the V segment lost 4 bases, leaving 7 bases of the junction unmatched. This CDR3 is built from 14 residues. This chain's CDR3 is CASSLGLYQYEQYF. The DNA for the CDR3 is TGTGCCAGCAGTTTGGGACTATACCAGTACGAGCAGTACTTC.

This chain connects TRBV5-6 to TRBJ1-1; weak D call: TRBD1 (6 bases). V was clipped by 1 base and J by 1 base, with 11 bases between them. The CDR3 is made up of 15 amino acids. The germline V gene encodes CDR1 SGHDT and CDR2 YYEEEE. CDR3 bases: TGTGCCAGCAGCTTGTTGGGACATAAGAACACTGAAGCTTTCTTT. This translates into CASSLLGHKNTEAFF.

V gene TRBV19 combines with J gene TRBJ1-1; D is unresolved. CDR3 length: 15 residues. The V gene lost 4 bases and the J gene lost 2 bases, with 14 bases spanning the gap. Per germline, CDR1 LNHDA and CDR2 SQIVND (reference sequence). CDR3 bases: TGTGCCAGTAGTAACGGAGGAACACCAAACACTGAAGCTTTCTTT. As protein: CASSNGGTPNTEAFF. Using reference TRBV19 and TRBJ1-1 for the parts outside the CDR3, the full variable domain is DGGITQSPKYLFRKEGQNVTLSCEQNLNHDAMYWYRQDPGQGLRLIYYSQIVNDFQKGDIAEGYSVSREKKESFPLTVTSAQKNPTAFYLCASSNGGTPNTEAFFGQGTRLTVV.

This clone appeared a few times. The rearrangement joins TRBV3-1 (or the pseudogene TRBV3-2) to TRBJ1-5; no firm D call. CDR1 is LGHDT, CDR2 YNNKEL, per germline (reference sequence). V was cut by 5 bases and J by 4 bases, with 9 bases left in between. The length of the CDR3 is 13 residues. The CDR3 DNA reads as TGTGCCAGCAGCTATAGCACAAATCAGCCCCAGCATTTT. It yields the protein CASSYSTNQPQHF.

This chain connects TRBV2 to TRBJ1-2, with 9 bases fitting TRBD1. Per the germline V gene, CDR1 is SNHLY and CDR2 is FYNNEI. V shed 0 bases and J 6 bases; nucleotides not matched to a gene: 11. This CDR3 contains 17 residues. The CDR3 loop reads CASSEAGQGRGINGYTF. CDR3 nucleotides: TGTGCCAGCAGTGAAGCGGGACAGGGTAGGGGTATCAATGGCTACACCTTC.

The chain couples TRBV19 to TRBJ2-1, with TRBD1 as a possible D gene (7 bases). The CDR3 is made up of 14 amino acids. The V end was cut by 3 bases, the J end by 9 bases, with 15 bases between. The germline gives CDR1 LNHDA, CDR2 SQIVND (reference sequence). The CDR3 region is CASSIQGGSREQFF. In DNA form, the CDR3 reads TGTGCCAGTAGTATCCAGGGGGGATCCCGTGAGCAGTTCTTC.

The rearrangement uses TRBV7-9 and TRBJ2-7; TRBD1 matches at 9 bases. The CDR3 spans 16 residues. The V segment lost 5 bases and the J segment 2 bases; nucleotides outside the gene matches: 10. From germline, CDR1 is SEHNR and CDR2 FQNEAQ (reference sequence). In nucleotides, the CDR3 is TGTGCCAGCAGCGGAAGCACTGGGACAGGGCCCTACGAGCAGTACTTC. Translating it yields CASSGSTGTGPYEQYF.